These T cell receptor beta chains were read from a single sample in a study of cytomegalovirus exposure and HLA in healthy donors. Libraries were prepared by immunoSEQ multiplex PCR; TCRdb keeps only in-frame clonotypes and omits some of them. The profile shows about 190,000 clones, around 86% of them singletons. Sequenced sample: PBMCs. These receptors were obtained from a man aged 40-49 years in good health and CMV-seropositive. Each CDR3 is given with its conserved first and last residue. D genes are given only for firm matches. Clone size is stated in some rows and not others, as once, few, many or a class when expanded.

.,TRBD1,TRBJ1-4,TRBV5-6,TGTGCCAGCAGCGGAAAGGACAGGGCAATTAATGAAAAACTGTTTTTT,CASSGKDRAINEKLFF
.,TRBD2,TRBJ2-1,TRBV11-2,TGTGCCAGCAGCTTAGCTCGGACTAGCAGTAACAATGAGCAGTTCTTC,CASSLARTSSNNEQFF
.,.,TRBJ2-2,TRBV7-3,TGTGCCAGCAGCGTTAAGAACACCGGGGAGCTGTTTTTT,CASSVKNTGELFF
.,TRBD1,TRBJ2-5,TRBV30,TGTGCCTGGACAGGGCCAGGGGGCTTCGAAGAGACCCAGTACTTC,CAWTGPGGFEETQYF
.,.,TRBJ2-5,TRBV5-6,TGTGCCAGCAGTACCAGTGGCCAGCAGTACTTC,CASSTSGQQYF
.,.,TRBJ2-7,TRBV5-4,TGTGCCAGCAGCTTGGCCGGCTACTCGGGGTCCGAGCAGTACTTC,CASSLAGYSGSEQYF
.,.,TRBJ1-1,TRBV6-5,TGTGCCAGCAGGGGGGGGATGAACACTGAAGCTTTCTTT,CASRGGMNTEAFF
.,.,TRBJ1-5,TRBV6-1,TGTGCCAGCAGTTCAACGGGGGGCTCCGATCAGCCCCAGCATTTT,CASSSTGGSDQPQHF
.,TRBD1,TRBJ1-5,TRBV30,TGTGCCTGGAGTGCGGAGAGAGATTTTACAGGGGGCGGTCAGCCCCAGCATTTT,CAWSAERDFTGGGQPQHF
.,TRBD1,TRBJ1-3,TRBV7-2,TGTGCCAGCAGCTTGGACGGGACAGGCCGAAGCTCTGGAAACACCATATATTTT,CASSLDGTGRSSGNTIYF
.,.,TRBJ2-7,TRBV28,TGTGCCAGCCTACAAGGACTGACCTCCTACGAGCAGTACTTC,CASLQGLTSYEQYF
.,.,TRBJ2-1,TRBV21-1,TGTGCCAGCAGCAAAGCGCTTTTTACTGGACAGGGATTTGGGGAGCAGTTCTTC,CASSKALFTGQGFGEQFF
.,.,TRBJ1-6,TRBV30,TGTGCCTGGAGTCCCCCCCCGAGGAGGTATAATTCACCCCTCCACTTT,CAWSPPPRRYNSPLHF
few,TRBD1,TRBJ2-3,TRBV14,TGTGCCAGCAGCCAAGGAAAAAGAGGGGGCGGCACAGATACGCAGTATTTT,CASSQGKRGGGTDTQYF
.,TRBD1,TRBJ2-7,TRBV9,TGTGCCAGCAGCTCGGACAGGGCATACGAGCAGTACTTC,CASSSDRAYEQYF
once,TRBD1,TRBJ2-1,TRBV29-1,TGCAGCGTTGCTCGGACAGGGATGAATAGGGATGAGCAGTTCTTC,CSVARTGMNRDEQFF
.,TRBD1,TRBJ2-7,TRBV18,TGTGCCAGCTCACTAGGGACAGGACAATACGAGCAGTACTTC,CASSLGTGQYEQYF
.,.,TRBJ1-2,TRBV30,TGTGCCTGGAGTAGGGGATTCTATGGCTACACCTTC,CAWSRGFYGYTF
.,.,TRBJ2-7,TRBV5-6,TGTGCCAGCAGCCTGGACAACTACGAGCAGTACTTC,CASSLDNYEQYF
few,.,TRBJ1-2,TRBV10-3,TGTGCCATCACCCCCGGAAGGGGTTCCTATGGCTACACCTTC,CAITPGRGSYGYTF
few,TRBD2,TRBJ2-7,TRBV29-1,TGCAGCGTCCGTCGGGGGGGAAGCGAGCAGTACTTC,CSVRRGGSEQYF
.,.,TRBJ2-7,TRBV6-5,TGTGCCGCCGAGGGGGCGGGGGGCTACGAGCAGTACTTC,CAAEGAGGYEQYF
.,.,TRBJ1-5,TRBV7-7,TGTGCTAGCAGCTTAGAATGGTATGTCAGTCAAGGCAATCAGCCCCAGCATTTT,CASSLEWYVSQGNQPQHF
.,.,TRBJ1-1,TRBV7-9,TGTTCCAGCAGCTTATGGGGGCCCATGACGGGGACTGAAGCTTTCTTT,CSSSLWGPMTGTEAFF
.,TRBD1,TRBJ1-3,TRBV19,TGTGCCAGTACTTCAGGGGGTCACACCATATATTTT,CASTSGGHTIYF
.,TRBD2,TRBJ2-3,TRBV9,TGTGCCAGCAGCGTAGTCGGCGGGGGTACAGATACGCAGTATTTT,CASSVVGGGTDTQYF
.,TRBD2,TRBJ2-3,TRBV5-1,TGCGCCAGCAGCTTGGAACTAGCGGGCACAGATACGCAGTATTTT,CASSLELAGTDTQYF
.,TRBD1,TRBJ1-5,TRBV10-2,TGCGCCAGCAGCACCTCCAAGGGGGCCCAGCCCCAGCATTTT,CASSTSKGAQPQHF
.,.,TRBJ2-5,TRBV12-5,TGTGCTAGTGCGAGCGGAGTCCAAGAGACCCAGTACTTC,CASASGVQETQYF
few,.,TRBJ2-7,TRBV6-5,TGTGCCAGCATCAAAACAGGGACCAGCTACGAGCAGTACTTC,CASIKTGTSYEQYF
.,.,TRBJ1-1,TRBV9,TGTGCCAGCAGCCCGAGTGGGGGGTCTGAAGCTTTCTTT,CASSPSGGSEAFF
once,.,TRBJ2-1,TRBV7-9,TGTGCCAGCAGCTTAGGGCTAGTCAAGTTCTTC,CASSLGLVKFF
.,.,TRBJ1-1,TRBV10-3,TGTGCCATCAGTGACCCAGGGAGGATGAACACTGAAGCTTTCTTT,CAISDPGRMNTEAFF
.,TRBD2,TRBJ2-5,TRBV18,TGTGCCAGCTCACCGACTAGCGGGGGAGAGACCCAGTACTTC,CASSPTSGGETQYF